The 3 T cell receptor beta chains listed next were all sequenced from one sample in a study of cytomegalovirus exposure and HLA in healthy donors. Researchers ran the PCR with 60 Vbeta and 13 Jbeta primers. Sequenced by immunoSEQ multiplex PCR; TCRdb stores in-frame clones only, minus some. This repertoire comprises 120,000 to 150,000 clones; its ten largest clones make up roughly 1.6%. Sequenced material: PBMCs. These receptors were taken from a woman aged 50 to 60 in good health and CMV-seronegative.

This chain uses TRBV5-1 with TRBJ2-5, with a weak D call TRBD2 (5 bases). The CDR3 covers 15 residues. The V end was cut by 5 bases, the J end by 2 bases, with 16 bases between. From germline, CDR1 is SGHRS and CDR2 YFSETQ. The CDR3 DNA sequence: TGCGCCAGCAGTTCCCGGGCTAGCTCTCAAGAGACCCAGTACTTC. This gives the protein CASSSRASSQETQYF.

This sequence joins TRBV30 and TRBJ2-2; 7 bases align to TRBD2. CDR3 length equals 15 residues. The trim removed 1 base at V and 6 bases at J, leaving 8 bases unmatched. The germline V gene has CDR1 GTSNPN and CDR2 SVGIG (reference sequence). DNA of the CDR3: TGTGCCTGGAGTGCAGTTTACCGGGGGGCCGGGGAGCTGTTTTTT. This sequence encodes CAWSAVYRGAGELFF.

The chain carries TRBV6-1 and TRBJ2-1; D is possibly TRBD1 (5 bases). The V end lost 7 bases, the J end lost 8 bases, and 21 bases lay between the germline ends. Germline V gene data show CDR1 as MNHNS and CDR2 as SASEGT. There are 15 residues in the CDR3. The CDR3: CASTTNQGGADEQFF. The CDR3, as DNA: TGTGCCAGCACGACCAACCAGGGCGGCGCCGATGAGCAGTTCTTC.